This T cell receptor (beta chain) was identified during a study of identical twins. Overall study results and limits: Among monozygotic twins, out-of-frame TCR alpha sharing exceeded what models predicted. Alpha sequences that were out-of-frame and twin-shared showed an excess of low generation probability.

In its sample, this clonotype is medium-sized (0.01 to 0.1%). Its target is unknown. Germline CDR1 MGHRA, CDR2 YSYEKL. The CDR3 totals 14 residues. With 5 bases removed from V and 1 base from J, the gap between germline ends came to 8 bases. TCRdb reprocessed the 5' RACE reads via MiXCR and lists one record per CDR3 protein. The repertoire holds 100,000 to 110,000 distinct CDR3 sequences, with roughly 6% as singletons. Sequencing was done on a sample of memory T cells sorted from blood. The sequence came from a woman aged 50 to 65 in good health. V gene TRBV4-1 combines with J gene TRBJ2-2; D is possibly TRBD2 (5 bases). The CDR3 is CASSYSGNTGELFF. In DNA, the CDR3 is TGCGCCAGCAGCTACAGCGGGAACACCGGGGAGCTGTTTTTT.